This T cell receptor (beta chain) was sequenced during a study of blood T cells in healthy people across ages. Regarding the study as a whole: Naive CD4+ cell counts and diversity both ran higher in long-lived than in aged donors.

With a J-beta primer mix and a sample-barcoded 5' primer, a second PCR ran about 6 to 11 cycles. A single record per CDR3 protein comes from TCRdb applying MiXCR to the 5' RACE reads. The sample contains over 300,000 distinct CDR3 sequences, 45% to 65% of which appear only once. Per sample, at least 6 micrograms of total RNA were extracted. Remarks on this clonotype: No antigen is known for it.

This TCR was sampled from a man in his 60s in good health. The sequenced sample consisted of blood.

The CDR3 nucleotides are TGTGCCAGCAGTTTAGCGCGTGGACTAGCGGTTTACAATGAGCAGTTCTTC. This codes for CASSLARGLAVYNEQFF. The chain couples TRBV12-3 or TRBV12-4 to TRBJ2-1, with 10 bases lining up with TRBD2. This CDR3 spans 17 amino acids. V shed 0 bases and J 4 bases; nucleotides not matched to a gene: 6.